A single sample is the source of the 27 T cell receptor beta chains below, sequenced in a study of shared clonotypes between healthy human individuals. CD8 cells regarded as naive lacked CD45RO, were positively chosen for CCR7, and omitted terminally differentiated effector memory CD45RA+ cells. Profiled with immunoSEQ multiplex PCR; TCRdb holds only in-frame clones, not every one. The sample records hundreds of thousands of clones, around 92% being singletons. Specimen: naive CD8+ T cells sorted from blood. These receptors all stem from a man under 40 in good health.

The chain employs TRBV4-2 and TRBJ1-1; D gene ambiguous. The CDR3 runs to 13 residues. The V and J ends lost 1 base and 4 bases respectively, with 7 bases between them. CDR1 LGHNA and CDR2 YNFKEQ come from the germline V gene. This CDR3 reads CASSQALSTEAFF. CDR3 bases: TGTGCCAGCAGCCAAGCTTTAAGCACTGAAGCTTTCTTT.

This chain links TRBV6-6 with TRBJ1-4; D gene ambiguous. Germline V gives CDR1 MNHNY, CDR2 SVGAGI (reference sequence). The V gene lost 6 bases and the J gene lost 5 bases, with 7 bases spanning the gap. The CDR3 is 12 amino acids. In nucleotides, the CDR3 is TGTGCCAGCAGGGGTGGGAATGAAAAACTGTTTTTT. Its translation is CASRGGNEKLFF.

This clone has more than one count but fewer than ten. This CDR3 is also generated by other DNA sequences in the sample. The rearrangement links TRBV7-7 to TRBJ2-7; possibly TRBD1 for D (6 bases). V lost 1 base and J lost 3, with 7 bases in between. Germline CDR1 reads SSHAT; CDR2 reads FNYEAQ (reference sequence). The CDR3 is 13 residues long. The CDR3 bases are TGTGCCAGCAGCTTAGAACAGGGCTACGAGCAGTACTTC. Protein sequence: CASSLEQGYEQYF.

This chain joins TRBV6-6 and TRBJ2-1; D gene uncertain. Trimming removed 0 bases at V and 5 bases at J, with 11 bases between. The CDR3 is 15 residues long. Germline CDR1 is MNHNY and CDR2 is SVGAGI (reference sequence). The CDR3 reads CASSYSQIPDNEQFF. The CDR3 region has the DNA TGTGCCAGCAGTTACTCCCAAATCCCCGACAATGAGCAGTTCTTC.

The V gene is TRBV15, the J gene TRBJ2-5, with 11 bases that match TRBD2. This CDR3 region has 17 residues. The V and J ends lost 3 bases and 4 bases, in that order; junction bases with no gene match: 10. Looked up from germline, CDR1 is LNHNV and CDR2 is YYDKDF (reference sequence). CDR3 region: CATSSDLRLAGGETQYF. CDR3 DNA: TGTGCCACCAGCAGCGACTTGCGTCTAGCGGGAGGAGAGACCCAGTACTTC.

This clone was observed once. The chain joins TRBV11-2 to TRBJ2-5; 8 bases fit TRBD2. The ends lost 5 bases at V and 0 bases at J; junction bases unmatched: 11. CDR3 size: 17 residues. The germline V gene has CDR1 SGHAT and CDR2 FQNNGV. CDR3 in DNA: TGTGCCAGCAGCCAGGGCGGCGGGAGGCCGTACCAAGAGACCCAGTACTTC. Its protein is CASSQGGGRPYQETQYF.

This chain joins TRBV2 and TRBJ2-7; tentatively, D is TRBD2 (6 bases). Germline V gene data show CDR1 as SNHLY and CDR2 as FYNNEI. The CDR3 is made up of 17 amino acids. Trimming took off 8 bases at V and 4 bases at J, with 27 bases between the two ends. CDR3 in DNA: TGTGCCAGCCCCTCTAGCGAACGAAATACCCCCTCATACGAGCAGTACTTC. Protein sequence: CASPSSERNTPSYEQYF.

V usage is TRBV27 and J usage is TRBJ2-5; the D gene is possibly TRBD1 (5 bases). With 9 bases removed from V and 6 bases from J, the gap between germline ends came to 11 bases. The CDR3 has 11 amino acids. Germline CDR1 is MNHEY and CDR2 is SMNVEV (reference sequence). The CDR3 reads CASQGGQTQYF. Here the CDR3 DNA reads TGTGCCAGTCAGGGTGGGCAGACCCAGTACTTC.

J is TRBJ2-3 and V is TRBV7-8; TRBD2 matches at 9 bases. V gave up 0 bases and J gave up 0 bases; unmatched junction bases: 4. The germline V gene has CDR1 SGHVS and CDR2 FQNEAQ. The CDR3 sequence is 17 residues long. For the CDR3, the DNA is TGTGCCAGCAGCTTAGCGTCGGGACTAGCAAGCACAGATACGCAGTATTTT. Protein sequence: CASSLASGLASTDTQYF. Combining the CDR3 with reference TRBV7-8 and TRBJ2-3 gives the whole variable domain GAGVSQSPRYKVAKRGQDVALRCDPISGHVSLFWYQQALGQGPEFLTYFQNEAQLDKSGLPSDRFFAERPEGSVSTLKIQRTQQEDSAVYLCASSLASGLASTDTQYFGPGTRLTVL.

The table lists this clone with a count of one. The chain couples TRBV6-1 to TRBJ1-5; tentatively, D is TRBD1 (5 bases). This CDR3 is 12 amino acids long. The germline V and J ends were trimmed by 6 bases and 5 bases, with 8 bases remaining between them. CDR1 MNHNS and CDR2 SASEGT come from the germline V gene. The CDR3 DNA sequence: TGTGCCAGCAGGCAGGGATATCAGCCCCAGCATTTT. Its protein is CASRQGYQPQHF.

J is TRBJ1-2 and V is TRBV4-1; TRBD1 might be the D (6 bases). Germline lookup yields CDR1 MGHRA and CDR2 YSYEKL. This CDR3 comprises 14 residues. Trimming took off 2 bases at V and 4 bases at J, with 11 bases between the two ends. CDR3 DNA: TGCGCCAGCAGCCAATATCGGACAGCCTATGGCTACACCTTC. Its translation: CASSQYRTAYGYTF.

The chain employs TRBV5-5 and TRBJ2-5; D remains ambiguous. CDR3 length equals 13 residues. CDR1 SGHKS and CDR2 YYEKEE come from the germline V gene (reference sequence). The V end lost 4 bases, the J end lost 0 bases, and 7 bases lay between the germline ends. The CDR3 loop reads CASSPDNQETQYF. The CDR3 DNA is TGTGCCAGCAGCCCAGACAACCAAGAGACCCAGTACTTC.

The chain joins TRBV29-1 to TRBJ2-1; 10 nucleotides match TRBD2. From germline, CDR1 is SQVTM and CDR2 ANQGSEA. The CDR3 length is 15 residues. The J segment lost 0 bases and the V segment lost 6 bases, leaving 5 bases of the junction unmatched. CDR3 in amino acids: CSVDGLADSYNEQFF. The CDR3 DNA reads TGCAGCGTGGACGGACTAGCGGACTCCTACAATGAGCAGTTCTTC.

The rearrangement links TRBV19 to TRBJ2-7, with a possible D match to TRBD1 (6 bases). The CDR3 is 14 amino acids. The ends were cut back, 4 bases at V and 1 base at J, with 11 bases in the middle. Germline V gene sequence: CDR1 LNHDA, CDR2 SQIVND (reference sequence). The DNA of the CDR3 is TGTGCCAGTAGTAGTGGGACACATTCCTACGAGCAGTACTTC. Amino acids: CASSSGTHSYEQYF.

The CDR3 DNA sequence: TGTGCCACCAGCCTCGGGACTAGCGGACCCCAAGAGACCCAGTACTTC. Encoded protein: CATSLGTSGPQETQYF. The rearrangement uses TRBV15 and TRBJ2-5; 11 bases match TRBD2. Germline V gene lookup returns CDR1 LNHNV and CDR2 YYDKDF (reference sequence). The CDR3 extends over 16 amino acids. Trimming took 5 bases from V and 1 from J; bases not matched to a gene: 6.

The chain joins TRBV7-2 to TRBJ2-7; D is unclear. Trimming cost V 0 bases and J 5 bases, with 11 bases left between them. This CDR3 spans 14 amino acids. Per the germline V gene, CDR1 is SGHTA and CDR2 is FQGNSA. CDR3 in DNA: TGTGCCAGCAGCTTAGCGTACGGCCCTCACGAGCAGTACTTC. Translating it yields CASSLAYGPHEQYF.

The CDR3 region has the DNA TGTGCCAGCAGCTTGGTTATCGGTTCGTATGGCTACACCTTC. It encodes CASSLVIGSYGYTF. This chain links TRBV7-9 with TRBJ1-2; D ambiguous. CDR3 size: 14 residues. The germline V and J ends were trimmed by 3 bases and 5 bases, with 13 bases remaining between them. CDR1 and CDR2 (germline): SEHNR, FQNEAQ (reference sequence). The whole variable domain, filled in from reference TRBV7-9 and TRBJ1-2, reads DTGVSQNPRHKITKRGQNVTFRCDPISEHNRLYWYRQTLGQGPEFLTYFQNEAQLEKSRLLSDRFSAERPKGSFSTLEIQRTEQGDSAMYLCASSLVIGSYGYTFGSGTRLTVV.

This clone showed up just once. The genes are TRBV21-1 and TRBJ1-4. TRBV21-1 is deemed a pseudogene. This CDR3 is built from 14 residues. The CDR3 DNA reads TGTGCCAGCAGACCCGGGACGGAAAATGAAAAACTGTTTTTT. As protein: CASRPGTENEKLFF.

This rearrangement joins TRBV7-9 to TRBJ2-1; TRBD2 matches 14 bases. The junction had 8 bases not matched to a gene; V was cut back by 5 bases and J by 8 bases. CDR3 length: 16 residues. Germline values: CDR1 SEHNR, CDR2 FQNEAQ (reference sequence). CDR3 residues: CASSAETSGRVYEQFF. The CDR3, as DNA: TGTGCCAGCAGCGCCGAGACTAGCGGGAGGGTATATGAGCAGTTCTTC.

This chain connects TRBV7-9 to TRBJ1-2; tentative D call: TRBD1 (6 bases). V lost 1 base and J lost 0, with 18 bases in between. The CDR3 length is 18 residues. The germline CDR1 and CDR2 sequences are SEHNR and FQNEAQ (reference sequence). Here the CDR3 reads CASSLVSAGERANYGYTF. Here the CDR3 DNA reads TGTGCCAGCAGCTTAGTTTCGGCAGGGGAGCGAGCTAACTATGGCTACACCTTC. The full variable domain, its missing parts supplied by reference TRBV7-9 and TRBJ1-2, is DTGVSQNPRHKITKRGQNVTFRCDPISEHNRLYWYRQTLGQGPEFLTYFQNEAQLEKSRLLSDRFSAERPKGSFSTLEIQRTEQGDSAMYLCASSLVSAGERANYGYTFGSGTRLTVV.

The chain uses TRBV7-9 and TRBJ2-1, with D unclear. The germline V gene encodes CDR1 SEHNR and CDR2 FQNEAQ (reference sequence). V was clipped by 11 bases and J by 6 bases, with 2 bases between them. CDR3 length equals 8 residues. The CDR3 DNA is TGTGCCCTCAATGAGCAGTTCTTC. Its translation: CALNEQFF. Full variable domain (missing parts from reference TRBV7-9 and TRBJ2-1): DTGVSQNPRHKITKRGQNVTFRCDPISEHNRLYWYRQTLGQGPEFLTYFQNEAQLEKSRLLSDRFSAERPKGSFSTLEIQRTEQGDSAMYLCALNEQFFGPGTRLTVL.

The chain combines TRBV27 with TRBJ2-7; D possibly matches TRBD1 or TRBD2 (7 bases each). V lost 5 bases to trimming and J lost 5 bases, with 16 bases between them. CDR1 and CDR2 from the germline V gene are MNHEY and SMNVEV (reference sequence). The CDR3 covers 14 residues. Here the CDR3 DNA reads TGTGCCAGCAGTCCGTACAGGGGAGGGGACGAGCAGTACTTC. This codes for CASSPYRGGDEQYF.

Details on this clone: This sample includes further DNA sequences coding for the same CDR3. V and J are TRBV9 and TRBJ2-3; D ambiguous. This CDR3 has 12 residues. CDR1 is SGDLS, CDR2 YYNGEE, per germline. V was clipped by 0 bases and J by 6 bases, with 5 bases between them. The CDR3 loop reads CASSVGADTQYF. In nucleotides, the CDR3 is TGTGCCAGCAGCGTAGGGGCCGATACGCAGTATTTT.

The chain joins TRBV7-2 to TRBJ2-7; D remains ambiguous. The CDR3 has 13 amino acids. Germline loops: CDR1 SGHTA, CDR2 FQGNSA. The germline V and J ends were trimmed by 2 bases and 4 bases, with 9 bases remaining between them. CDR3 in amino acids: CASSLWQNYEQYF. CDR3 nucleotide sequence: TGTGCCAGCAGCTTATGGCAAAATTACGAGCAGTACTTC.

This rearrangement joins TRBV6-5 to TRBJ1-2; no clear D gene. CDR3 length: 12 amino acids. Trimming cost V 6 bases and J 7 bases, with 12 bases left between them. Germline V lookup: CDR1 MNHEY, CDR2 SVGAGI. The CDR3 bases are TGTGCCAGCAGGGGCAGCGTGGGTGGCTACACCTTC. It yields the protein CASRGSVGGYTF.

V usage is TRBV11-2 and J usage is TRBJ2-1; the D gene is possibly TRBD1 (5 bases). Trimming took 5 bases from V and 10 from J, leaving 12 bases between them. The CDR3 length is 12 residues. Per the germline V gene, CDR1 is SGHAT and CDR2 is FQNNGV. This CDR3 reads CASSRRVPEQFF. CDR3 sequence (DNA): TGTGCCAGCAGCCGCAGGGTGCCGGAGCAGTTCTTC.

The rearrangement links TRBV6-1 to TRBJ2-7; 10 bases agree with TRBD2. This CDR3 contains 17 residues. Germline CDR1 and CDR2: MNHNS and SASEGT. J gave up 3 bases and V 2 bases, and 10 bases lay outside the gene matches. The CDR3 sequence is CASSESLAGAIYYEQYF. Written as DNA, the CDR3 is TGTGCCAGCAGTGAATCTCTAGCGGGAGCAATCTACTACGAGCAGTACTTC.